These 29 T cell receptor beta chains share one sample of origin, sequenced in a study of OX40 agonist ivuxolimab in advanced cancers. Profiling relied on immunoSEQ multiplex PCR, and the TCRdb table lists in-frame clones only, not all of them. In the table there are roughly 68,000 clones, 75% to 90% of which are singletons. The sample was CD4+ or CD8+ T cells sorted from blood, taken in a trial of the OX40 agonist ivuxolimab. The receptors were sampled from an adult with an advanced solid tumor such as melanoma, head and neck, liver or kidney cancer.

This clone appeared once. The J gene is TRBJ2-3, the V gene TRBV28; D call uncertain. V shed 3 bases and J shed 4 bases, with 8 bases lying between them. Germline V gene lookup returns CDR1 MDHEN and CDR2 SYDVKM. The CDR3 loop spans 13 amino acids. The CDR3 nucleotides read TGTGCCAGCAGTTTCAGATTCCCAGATACGCAGTATTTT. This codes for CASSFRFPDTQYF.

This clone was seen only once. The CDR3 reads CASSYSRTNQETQYF. In DNA form, the CDR3 reads TGTGCCAGCAGTTACTCGAGGACAAACCAAGAGACCCAGTACTTC. The genes are TRBV6-5 and TRBJ2-5; a possible D gene is TRBD1 (5 bases). The V and J ends lost 0 bases and 0 bases respectively, with 8 bases between them. CDR3 length: 15 residues. Germline V gives CDR1 MNHEY, CDR2 SVGAGI.

The genes are TRBV10-2 and TRBJ2-4; D is uncertain. The CDR3 runs 15 residues. V was shortened by 7 bases and J by 0 bases, with 13 bases between the two germline ends. From germline, CDR1 is WSHSY and CDR2 SAAADI. CDR3 sequence (DNA): TGCGCCAGCACCAACTCGACACTAGCCAAAAACATTCAGTACTTC. Residues: CASTNSTLAKNIQYF.

The V gene is TRBV9, the J gene TRBJ2-7; 7 nucleotides match TRBD1. V was pared by 4 bases and J by 0 bases, with 10 bases of the junction left unmatched. The length of the CDR3 is 16 residues. Germline V gene sequence: CDR1 SGDLS, CDR2 YYNGEE. The CDR3 nucleotides are TGTGCCAGCAGCCTACATGGACAGGACCCCTCCTACGAGCAGTACTTC. This gives the protein CASSLHGQDPSYEQYF.

The chain is built from TRBV6-6 and TRBJ2-7, with unresolved D. The CDR3 has 14 amino acids. V gave up 5 bases and J gave up 2 bases, with 13 bases separating them. Germline CDR1 and CDR2: MNHNY and SVGAGI (reference sequence). The CDR3 loop is CASSPLTGAYEQYF. The CDR3 region has the DNA TGTGCCAGCAGTCCCCTAACTGGGGCCTACGAGCAGTACTTC.

The V gene is TRBV27, the J gene TRBJ2-3, with TRBD2 identical over 7 bases. J was trimmed by 3 bases and V by 3 bases; bases with no gene match: 15. From germline, CDR1 is MNHEY and CDR2 SMNVEV (reference sequence). CDR3 length: 18 residues. The CDR3 is CASSFLAARPAATDTQYF. The DNA for the CDR3 is TGTGCCAGCAGTTTTCTAGCGGCCAGGCCCGCAGCGACAGATACGCAGTATTTT.

V usage is TRBV19 and J usage is TRBJ2-2; unclear D gene. This CDR3 region has 12 residues. The germline gives CDR1 LNHDA, CDR2 SQIVND (reference sequence). Trimming stripped 6 bases from V and 9 bases from J, with 11 bases between. For the CDR3, the DNA is TGTGCCAGTAGCCCCGCTTACAGGGAGCTGTTTTTT. As protein: CASSPAYRELFF. Using reference TRBV19 and TRBJ2-2 for the parts outside the CDR3, the full variable domain is DGGITQSPKYLFRKEGQNVTLSCEQNLNHDAMYWYRQDPGQGLRLIYYSQIVNDFQKGDIAEGYSVSREKKESFPLTVTSAQKNPTAFYLCASSPAYRELFFGEGSRLTVL.

The chain links TRBV15 to TRBJ1-2; D is possibly TRBD1 (6 bases). The germline gives CDR1 LNHNV, CDR2 YYDKDF (reference sequence). The V and J ends lost 0 bases and 4 bases respectively, with 12 bases between them. The CDR3 runs 15 residues. DNA for the CDR3: TGTGCCACCAGCAGAGATATGGACAGTCTCTATGGCTACACCTTC. Residues: CATSRDMDSLYGYTF.

CDR3 residues: CASSFPARSYEQYF. The CDR3 DNA is TGTGCCAGCAGCTTTCCCGCAAGATCCTACGAGCAGTACTTC. This chain joins TRBV7-9 and TRBJ2-7, with unresolved D. Looked up from germline, CDR1 is SEHNR and CDR2 is FQNEAQ (reference sequence). The V end was cut by 3 bases, the J end by 1 base, with 10 bases between. The CDR3 covers 14 residues.

This chain links TRBV21-1 with TRBJ2-2. TRBV21-1 is designated a pseudogene. This CDR3 region has 10 residues. The CDR3 bases are TGTGCCAGCACGAACGGGGAGCTGTTTTTT. This encodes CASTNGELFF.

The chain combines TRBV10-2 with TRBJ2-1; 11 bases are a match to TRBD2. Germline V lookup: CDR1 WSHSY, CDR2 SAAADI. There are 16 residues in the CDR3. V shed 5 bases and J 5 bases; nucleotides not matched to a gene: 8. As DNA, the CDR3 is TGCGCCAGCAGTTTGGCTAGCGGGGGGATGAACAATGAGCAGTTCTTC. Encoded protein: CASSLASGGMNNEQFF.

The chain recombines TRBV7-9 with TRBJ2-7; no reliable D call. The CDR3 is 12 residues long. Germline values: CDR1 SEHNR, CDR2 FQNEAQ (reference sequence). Trimming removed 5 bases at V and 13 bases at J, with 18 bases between. CDR3: CASSHLSVGTYF. CDR3 nucleotides: TGTGCCAGCAGCCACCTAAGCGTGGGTACCTACTTC.

The chain is built from TRBV6-5 and TRBJ2-4; D call uncertain. V dropped 8 bases and J dropped 7 bases, with 12 bases sitting between them. The CDR3 is made up of 12 amino acids. Germline CDR1 reads MNHEY; CDR2 reads SVGAGI. CDR3 loop: CASVSSSNIQYF. The CDR3 region has the DNA TGTGCCAGCGTCTCGTCCTCGAACATTCAGTACTTC.

This clone was counted a single time. The rearrangement joins TRBV29-1 to TRBJ2-3; no definite D call. Germline V gene data show CDR1 as SQVTM and CDR2 as ANQGSEA. The V end lost 2 bases, the J end lost 8 bases, and 14 bases lay between the germline ends. CDR3 size: 13 residues. The CDR3 sequence: CSVESLGSVTQYF. The CDR3 bases are TGCAGCGTTGAAAGTCTCGGGTCAGTTACGCAGTATTTT.

The chain links TRBV30 to TRBJ2-1; 9 bases match TRBD2. This CDR3 is 15 amino acids long. CDR1 and CDR2 from the germline V gene are GTSNPN and SVGIG (reference sequence). With V trimmed by 0 bases and J by 7 bases, 7 bases remained unmatched. The CDR3 sequence is CAWSVFSGGKNEQFF. Here the CDR3 DNA reads TGTGCCTGGAGTGTATTTAGCGGGGGTAAGAATGAGCAGTTCTTC.

The chain joins TRBV7-6 to TRBJ2-7; no clear D. The germline V gene has CDR1 SGHVS and CDR2 FNYEAQ. The CDR3 sequence is 14 residues long. V was cut by 4 bases and J by 2 bases, with 12 bases left in between. The CDR3 DNA reads as TGTGCCAGCAGCTCCCCGTCCATTGCCTACGAGCAGTACTTC. Translated, it gives CASSSPSIAYEQYF.

The rearrangement joins TRBV9 to TRBJ1-1; D remains unclear. V was cut by 0 bases and J by 1 base, with 13 bases left in between. CDR3 size: 16 residues. Germline V gives CDR1 SGDLS, CDR2 YYNGEE. DNA of the CDR3: TGTGCCAGCAGCGTAGGGACTCGAGGTACGAACACTGAAGCTTTCTTT. Amino acid sequence: CASSVGTRGTNTEAFF. The whole variable domain, remainder taken from reference TRBV9 and TRBJ1-1, is DSGVTQTPKHLITATGQRVTLRCSPRSGDLSVYWYQQSLDQGLQFLIQYYNGEERAKGNILERFSAQQFPDLHSELNLSSLELGDSALYFCASSVGTRGTNTEAFFGQGTRLTVV.

This chain joins TRBV4-1 and TRBJ1-3, with 8 bases that match TRBD1. Germline V gene sequence: CDR1 MGHRA, CDR2 YSYEKL. J gave up 2 bases and V 1 base, and 13 bases lay outside the gene matches. This CDR3 region has 19 residues. In DNA form, the CDR3 reads TGCGCCAGCAGCCAAGTCCCCCCACTGACACAGGGGGCTGGAAACACCATATATTTT. This encodes CASSQVPPLTQGAGNTIYF.

CDR3 nucleotides: TGTGCCAGCAGCGCCGGGGGCCGAGACGAGCAGTACTTC. Translation gives CASSAGGRDEQYF. The V gene is TRBV9, the J gene TRBJ2-7; the D gene could be TRBD1 or TRBD2 (6 bases each). V lost 3 bases to trimming and J lost 5 bases, with 12 bases between them. CDR1 is SGDLS and CDR2 is YYNGEE in the germline V gene. The CDR3 extends over 13 amino acids.

The chain carries TRBV2 and TRBJ2-3; D is unclear. Germline assignment: CDR1 SNHLY and CDR2 FYNNEI. With 3 bases removed from V and 3 bases from J, the gap between germline ends came to 10 bases. CDR3 length: 14 amino acids. The CDR3 sequence is CASSDPGLTDTQYF. CDR3 sequence (DNA): TGTGCCAGCAGTGACCCGGGTTTGACAGATACGCAGTATTTT.

This chain joins TRBV10-3 and TRBJ1-1; TRBD1 is a possible D gene (6 bases). Between the trimmed V and J ends, which lost 2 bases and 0 bases, there was a span of 7 bases. There are 14 residues in the CDR3. Germline V gene sequence: CDR1 ENHRY, CDR2 SYGVKD. Here the CDR3 DNA reads TGTGCCATCAGTGAGGGGGGCGTGAACACTGAAGCTTTCTTT. Its translation is CAISEGGVNTEAFF.

The chain has TRBV2 and TRBJ2-2; a possible D gene is TRBD2 (6 bases). CDR1 and CDR2 from the germline V gene are SNHLY and FYNNEI. This CDR3 has 16 amino acids. V was cut by 1 base and J by 5 bases, with 14 bases left in between. The CDR3 DNA reads as TGTGCCAGCAGTGAAGGGGGAGGTATTAGGACCGGGGAGCTGTTTTTT. It translates to CASSEGGGIRTGELFF.

The chain has TRBV28 and TRBJ1-1; D is uncertain. V was pared by 3 bases and J by 4 bases, with 12 bases between. CDR1 and CDR2 (germline): MDHEN, SYDVKM. CDR3 size: 14 residues. The CDR3: CASSLGGLGTEAFF. CDR3 in DNA: TGTGCCAGCAGTTTGGGCGGGCTGGGCACTGAAGCTTTCTTT.

The chain has TRBV7-9 and TRBJ1-1, with a tentative D call TRBD1 (5 bases). The germline gives CDR1 SEHNR, CDR2 FQNEAQ (reference sequence). Trimming took 3 bases from V and 3 from J, leaving 23 bases between them. The CDR3 runs to 18 residues. CDR3 DNA sequence: TGTGCCAGCAGCTTCCCGGGAAGTCGGGGCCCAAAGGACACTGAAGCTTTCTTT. Encoded protein: CASSFPGSRGPKDTEAFF.

The rearrangement uses TRBV6-1 and TRBJ2-3; 10 nucleotides agree with TRBD2. This CDR3 is built from 16 residues. Germline CDR1 and CDR2: MNHNS and SASEGT. Trimming took 6 bases from V and 0 from J; bases not matched to a gene: 6. CDR3 sequence (DNA): TGTGCCAGCAGGGAACTAGCGGGATCTAGCACAGATACGCAGTATTTT. Amino acids: CASRELAGSSTDTQYF.

J is TRBJ2-2 and V is TRBV5-6; 11 nucleotides match TRBD2. CDR1 and CDR2 from the germline V gene are SGHDT and YYEEEE. The CDR3 totals 16 residues. J lost 6 bases, V lost 0 bases, and 4 bases had no gene match. This CDR3 is CASSLGLAGSAGELFF. The CDR3, as DNA: TGTGCCAGCAGCTTGGGACTAGCGGGATCGGCCGGGGAGCTGTTTTTT. The variable domain in full, completed from reference TRBV5-6 and TRBJ2-2, reads DAGVTQSPTHLIKTRGQQVTLRCSPKSGHDTVSWYQQALGQGPQFIFQYYEEEERQRGNFPDRFSGHQFPNYSSELNVNALLLGDSALYLCASSLGLAGSAGELFFGEGSRLTVL.

V is TRBV5-1 and J is TRBJ1-3; D not certain. V gave up 2 bases and J gave up 3 bases, with 0 bases separating them. The CDR3 spans 11 residues. CDR1 SGHRS and CDR2 YFSETQ come from the germline V gene. CDR3 sequence: CASSFGNTIYF. The CDR3 nucleotides read TGCGCCAGCAGCTTTGGAAACACCATATATTTT.

The rearrangement uses TRBV29-1 and TRBJ2-1; the match to TRBD2 covers 8 bases. V lost 4 bases and J lost 2; bases outside the gene matches: 7. The germline V gene encodes CDR1 SQVTM and CDR2 ANQGSEA. This CDR3 contains 15 residues. The CDR3: CSVGRSGSPYNEQFF. The CDR3 bases are TGCAGCGTTGGGAGAAGCGGGAGCCCCTACAATGAGCAGTTCTTC.

CDR3: CASRRQGGQPQHF. CDR3 sequence (DNA): TGTGCCAGCAGACGACAGGGCGGTCAGCCCCAGCATTTT. The chain has TRBV6-5 and TRBJ1-5, with TRBD1 matching 7 bases. V lost 6 bases and J lost 6; bases outside the gene matches: 5. In germline, CDR1 is MNHEY, CDR2 SVGAGI. The CDR3 is 13 residues long.